One sample yielded the 28 T cell receptor delta chains listed below, sequenced in a study of gammadelta T cells in human blood. TCRdb called clones anew from the RT-PCR reads with CATT. The table records approximately 520 delta-chain clones, under 40% of them present only once. Sequencing was performed on Vgamma9Vdelta2 gamma-delta T cells from cord blood. The receptors come from a newborn.

About this clone itself: Additional DNA sequences in this sample encode the identical CDR3. J is TRDJ2 and V is TRDV2; 12 bases map to TRDD3. V shed 2 bases and J 4 bases; nucleotides not matched to a gene: 1. CDR1 is GEAIGNYY, CDR2 EKD, per germline. The CDR3 length is 15 residues. CDR3 DNA: TGTGCCTGTGACATACTGGGGGATACGACAGCACAACTCTTCTTT. It is translated as CACDILGDTTAQLFF.

For this clone: A far larger clone differs by one base, so this is likely a read error. The chain couples TRDV2 to TRDJ3, with 7 bases aligning to TRDD3. Germline V lookup: CDR1 GEAIGNYY, CDR2 EKD. CDR3 length: 15 amino acids. The CDR3, as DNA: TGTGCCTGTGACACGGGATACTGGGACGCCCGACAGATGTTTTTC. This codes for CACDTGYWDARQMFF.

The chain employs TRDV2 and TRDJ3; 11 bases agree with TRDD3. With V trimmed by 2 bases and J by 3 bases, 2 bases remained unmatched. Germline-derived CDR1 and CDR2 are GEAIGNYY and EKD. The CDR3 loop spans 17 amino acids. CDR3 sequence: CACDNTGGYWDTRQMFF. CDR3 DNA sequence: TGTGCCTGTGACAATACTGGGGGATACTGGGACACCCGACAGATGTTTTTC.

A word on this clone: Possible read error: a much larger clone is one base away. The J gene is TRDJ3, the V gene TRDV2; possibly TRDD3 for D (6 bases). The V end lost 3 bases, the J end lost 0 bases, and 14 bases lay between the germline ends. The CDR3 runs 18 residues. Germline CDR1 reads GEAIGNYY; CDR2 reads EKD. CDR3: CACDWGVESSWDTRQMFF. In DNA, the CDR3 is TGTGCCTGTGACTGGGGGGTAGAGAGCTCCTGGGACACCCGACAGATGTTTTTC.

As for this clone: A single base separates this from a much larger clone, so it may be a read error. J is TRDJ3 and V is TRDV2, with D perhaps TRDD3 (6 bases). Trimming took 0 bases from V and 0 from J, leaving 11 bases between them. CDR1 is GEAIGNYY and CDR2 is EKD in the germline V gene. The CDR3 is made up of 18 amino acids. DNA for the CDR3: TGTGCCTGTGACACCGTACCGGGGGACTCCTGGGACACCCGACAGATGTTTTTC. Residues: CACDTVPGDSWDTRQMFF.

In its sample, this clone is large (0.1 to 1%). The chain employs TRDV2 and TRDJ1; the match to TRDD3 covers 10 bases. The junction had 25 bases not matched to a gene; V was cut back by 3 bases and J by 1 base. The V gene's germline CDR1 is GEAIGNYY and CDR2 EKD. This CDR3 has 22 residues. The DNA for the CDR3 is TGTGCCTGTGACGGTATTCCTCTTCCTAGCTGGGGGATAAGGTCCGCCACCGATAAACTCATCTTT. It is translated as CACDGIPLPSWGIRSATDKLIF.

The rearrangement uses TRDV2 and TRDJ2, with 11 bases lining up with TRDD3. CDR3 length: 15 amino acids. J was trimmed by 6 bases and V by 2 bases; bases with no gene match: 4. Germline-derived CDR1 and CDR2 are GEAIGNYY and EKD. Here the CDR3 DNA reads TGTGCCTGTGACAGCTGGGGGATACAAGCAGCACAACTCTTCTTT. Its translation: CACDSWGIQAAQLFF.

This clone appeared once. A read error is possible here, since a much larger clone lies one base away. V usage is TRDV2 and J usage is TRDJ2; D is perhaps TRDD3 (5 bases). The CDR3 runs 16 residues. The germline V gene encodes CDR1 GEAIGNYY and CDR2 EKD. The CDR3 region has the DNA TGTGCCTGTGACACCGTAGGTGGGGAGGGGACAGCACAACGCTTCTTT. Translation gives CACDTVGGEGTAQRFF.

The chain has TRDV2 and TRDJ1, with 10 bases lining up with TRDD3. This CDR3 is built from 13 residues. The germline gives CDR1 GEAIGNYY, CDR2 EKD. With V trimmed by 1 base and J by 6 bases, 1 base remained unmatched. Here the CDR3 reads CACDTGGYNKLIF. CDR3 coding DNA: TGTGCCTGTGACACTGGGGGATACAATAAACTCATCTTT.

This clone is large in the sample. This chain joins TRDV2 and TRDJ1; TRDD3 is a possible D gene (6 bases). Trimming removed 2 bases at V and 0 bases at J, with 12 bases between. The CDR3 runs to 15 residues. Per the germline V gene, CDR1 is GEAIGNYY and CDR2 is EKD. CDR3 coding DNA: TGTGCCTGTGACAAGTACTGGGATTACACCGATAAACTCATCTTT. Its translation: CACDKYWDYTDKLIF.

This clone was seen a few times. This clone may be a read error of a much larger clone one base away. The chain uses TRDV2 and TRDJ3, with 9 bases identical to TRDD3. Germline values: CDR1 GEAIGNYY, CDR2 EKD. CDR3 size: 18 residues. Trimming cost V 3 bases and J 0 bases; bases outside gene matches: 5. The chain's CDR3 is CACDVLGESSWDTRQMFF. The CDR3 DNA reads TGTGCCTGTGACGTACTGGGGGAGAGCTCCTGGGACACCCGACAGATGTTTTTC.

In the case of this clone: A single base is all that separates this from a far larger clone, so a read error is likely. V gene TRAV38-2/DV8 combines with J gene TRDJ3; the match to TRDD3 covers 10 bases. Germline V gene data show CDR1 as TSESDYY and CDR2 as QEAYKQQN. This CDR3 has 19 amino acids. Trimming took 0 bases from V and 1 from J; bases not matched to a gene: 4. In DNA, the CDR3 is TGTGCTTATAGGAGCGTACTGGGGGATGCGTCCTGGGACACCCGACAGATGTTTTTC. Amino acid sequence: CAYRSVLGDASWDTRQMFF.

Within the sample, this clone is large. The chain carries TRDV2 and TRDJ3; 8 bases match TRDD3. The CDR3 is made up of 18 amino acids. The germline CDR1 and CDR2 sequences are GEAIGNYY and EKD. The V segment lost 3 bases and the J segment 0 bases; nucleotides outside the gene matches: 6. Written as DNA, the CDR3 is TGTGCCTGTGACCCTACTGGGGGCCTCTCCTGGGACACCCGACAGATGTTTTTC. Amino acid sequence: CACDPTGGLSWDTRQMFF.

For this clone: One base away lies a much larger clone, so this may be a sequencing read error. The V and J genes are TRDV2 and TRDJ3; TRDD3 matches at 12 bases. The CDR3 is 20 amino acids. Germline V gene lookup returns CDR1 GEAIGNYY and CDR2 EKD. V shed 3 bases and J 1 base; nucleotides not matched to a gene: 9. The CDR3 DNA follows: TGTGCCTGTGACCCTCCACTGGGGGATACTCTATCCTGGGACACCCGACAGATGTTTTTC. Its translation is CACDPPLGDTLSWDTRQMFF.

A note on this clone: A much larger clone sits a single nucleotide away, making a read error possible. The chain links TRDV2 to TRDJ2, with 7 bases fitting TRDD3. Germline loops: CDR1 GEAIGNYY, CDR2 EKD. The CDR3 runs to 15 residues. V gave up 1 base and J gave up 5 bases; unmatched junction bases: 6. CDR3 loop: CACDTLGAPTAQLFF. The CDR3 DNA sequence: TGTGCCTGTGACACTCTGGGGGCCCCTACAGCACAACTCTTCTTT.

By sample fraction, this clone is large. This sample includes further DNA sequences coding for the same CDR3. The rearrangement uses TRDV2 and TRDJ1, with TRDD3 matching 8 bases. The J segment lost 0 bases and the V segment lost 5 bases, leaving 31 bases of the junction unmatched. Germline V gives CDR1 GEAIGNYY, CDR2 EKD. This CDR3 has 23 amino acids. The CDR3, as DNA: TGTGCCTGTGGCCGGAAGCGCCAAATCTACGGGGGGATAACTGTTGAGTACACCGATAAACTCATCTTT. This translates into CACGRKRQIYGGITVEYTDKLIF.

By share of the sample, this clone is large. The rearrangement links TRDV2 to TRDJ3; 8 bases match TRDD3. V dropped 0 bases and J dropped 0; count of bases not matched to a gene: 6. Germline assignment: CDR1 GEAIGNYY and CDR2 EKD. CDR3 length: 19 residues. This chain's CDR3 is CACDTWGMGGSWDTRQMFF. CDR3 DNA: TGTGCCTGTGACACCTGGGGGATGGGAGGCTCCTGGGACACCCGACAGATGTTTTTC.

This clone is hyperexpanded by share. Additional DNA sequences in this sample encode the identical CDR3. The chain carries TRDV2 and TRDJ1; possibly TRDD3 for D (6 bases). Trimming stripped 0 bases from V and 2 bases from J, with 6 bases between. The CDR3 has 13 amino acids. Germline values: CDR1 GEAIGNYY, CDR2 EKD. The CDR3 sequence is CACDTWGTDKLIF. CDR3 coding DNA: TGTGCCTGTGACACCTGGGGGACCGATAAACTCATCTTT.

This clone was observed a handful of times. The chain carries TRDV2 and TRDJ3; TRDD3 agrees at 8 bases. V was pared by 0 bases and J by 0 bases, with 6 bases of the junction left unmatched. The CDR3 extends over 19 amino acids. The germline CDR1 and CDR2 sequences are GEAIGNYY and EKD. Here the CDR3 reads CACDTWGIGSSWDTRQMFF. CDR3 sequence (DNA): TGTGCCTGTGACACCTGGGGGATTGGGAGCTCCTGGGACACCCGACAGATGTTTTTC.

To note about this clone: A read error likely explains this, since a far larger clone differs by one base. This chain joins TRDV2 and TRDJ1; unclear D gene. CDR1 and CDR2 from the germline V gene are GEAIGNYY and EKD. CDR3 size: 15 residues. V shed 2 bases and J shed 5 bases, with 17 bases lying between them. The CDR3 bases are TGTGCCTGTGACATCTTGGGACCCAAATGGGATAAACTCATCTTT. Its protein product is CACDILGPKWDKLIF.

About this clone itself: A read error likely explains this, since a far larger clone differs by one base. This chain connects TRDV2 to TRDJ1, with TRDD3 identical over 7 bases. The CDR3 is 13 residues long. Germline CDR1 is GEAIGNYY and CDR2 is EKD. The chain's CDR3 is CACDTWGTEKLIF. CDR3 coding DNA: TGTGCCTGTGACACCTGGGGGACCGAAAAACTCATCTTT.

This clone qualifies as large (0.1 to 1%). The rearrangement links TRDV2 to TRDJ3; the match to TRDD3 covers 12 bases. The germline V gene encodes CDR1 GEAIGNYY and CDR2 EKD. Unmatched junction bases numbered 9, after V lost 3 bases and J lost 1 base. This CDR3 has 20 amino acids. CDR3 coding DNA: TGTGCCTGTGACCCTCTACTGGGGGATACTCTATCCTGGGACACCCGACAGATGTTTTTC. Its protein is CACDPLLGDTLSWDTRQMFF.

In the case of this clone: A far larger clone differs by one base, so this is likely a read error. The chain uses TRDV2 and TRDJ3; tentatively, D is TRDD3 (6 bases). The length of the CDR3 is 18 residues. Germline V lookup: CDR1 GEAIGNYY, CDR2 EKD. The CDR3: CAFDTWGLNPWDTRQMFF. The CDR3 DNA sequence: TGTGCCTTTGACACCTGGGGATTGAACCCCTGGGACACCCGACAGATGTTTTTC.

This clone ranks as large. This chain uses TRDV2 with TRDJ3, with TRDD3 identical over 8 bases. There are 18 residues in the CDR3. Germline loops: CDR1 GEAIGNYY, CDR2 EKD. With 3 bases clipped from V and 2 bases from J, the junction kept 8 bases outside the gene matches. CDR3 DNA: TGTGCCTGTGACTACTGGGGGTCAGGGCCCTGGGACACCCGACAGATGTTTTTC. Translated: CACDYWGSGPWDTRQMFF.

A word on this clone: A single base separates this from a much larger clone, so it may be a read error. The V and J genes are TRDV2 and TRDJ3; D not resolved. V gave up 3 bases and J gave up 2 bases, with 1 base separating them. The CDR3 is 13 residues long. Germline V CDR1 and CDR2: GEAIGNYY, EKD. The DNA for the CDR3 is TGTGCCTGTGACCCCTGGGACACCCGACAGATGTTTTTC. This sequence encodes CACDPWDTRQMFF.

In its sample, this clone is large (0.1 to 1%). The chain carries TRDV2 and TRDJ1; 12 bases are shared with TRDD3. The germline V gene encodes CDR1 GEAIGNYY and CDR2 EKD. The CDR3 runs to 19 residues. V lost 0 bases, J lost 1 base, and 11 bases stayed unmatched. CDR3 loop: CACDTVVLGDTPRTDKLIF. DNA for the CDR3: TGTGCCTGTGACACCGTCGTACTGGGGGATACCCCGCGCACCGATAAACTCATCTTT.

Worth noting for this clone: A much larger clone is a single base away; this may be a read error. This sequence joins TRDV2 and TRDJ2; 10 bases are shared with TRDD3. Germline CDR1 GEAIGNYY, CDR2 EKD. CDR3 length: 14 residues. The CDR3 region has the DNA TGTGCCTGTGACTGGGGGATACCTACAGCACAACACTTCTTT. Its translation: CACDWGIPTAQHFF.

This clone is labeled large. The gene calls are TRDV2 and TRDJ3, with 7 bases matching TRDD3. Germline CDR1 is GEAIGNYY and CDR2 is EKD. This CDR3 spans 18 amino acids. V shed 2 bases, J shed 0 bases, and the junction held 6 bases outside the gene matches. The CDR3 DNA follows: TGTGCCTGTGACATCCTGGGGGGTATCTCCTGGGACACCCGACAGATGTTTTTC. It specifies CACDILGGISWDTRQMFF.